These T cell receptor beta chains were read from a single sample in a study of vaccination effects on CD4 cells after COVID-19. Generated by immunoSEQ multiplex PCR, the TCRdb table keeps only in-frame clones and is missing some. The table lists 72,000 or so clones, just under 75% of them singletons. No antigen has been assigned to these receptors. The sample consisted of CD4+ T cells from PBMCs cultured without peptide, taken after COVID-19 vaccination. These receptors all come from a human donor who received a COVID-19 vaccine. Both conserved end residues are part of each CDR3. Each record gives: J gene, V gene, clone size, D gene, CDR3 protein, CDR3 DNA. A D gene is named only where the DNA matches it firmly. Not all rows give a size; the values are once, few, many and, for expanded clones, a class.

J gene: TRBJ1-2; V gene: TRBV5-4; clone size: .; D gene: .; CDR3 protein: CASSLGPDIRSVYGYTF; CDR3 DNA: TGTGCCAGCAGCTTGGGACCGGACATTCGCTCCGTCTATGGCTACACCTTC
J gene: TRBJ2-3; V gene: TRBV9; clone size: once; D gene: .; CDR3 protein: CASSVHSSETDTQYF; CDR3 DNA: TGTGCCAGCAGCGTCCACTCATCAGAGACAGATACGCAGTATTTT
J gene: TRBJ1-6; V gene: TRBV7-2; clone size: .; D gene: .; CDR3 protein: CASSPGPSGVNSPLHF; CDR3 DNA: TGTGCCAGCAGCCCCGGACCATCGGGTGTTAATTCACCCCTCCACTTT
J gene: TRBJ2-3; V gene: TRBV13; clone size: .; D gene: TRBD2; CDR3 protein: CASRRLGGGATDTQYF; CDR3 DNA: TGTGCCAGCAGACGCCTGGGCGGGGGGGCCACAGATACGCAGTATTTT
J gene: TRBJ1-3; V gene: TRBV30; clone size: .; D gene: .; CDR3 protein: CAWEVGRYTIYF; CDR3 DNA: TGTGCCTGGGAGGTGGGCCGGTACACCATATATTTT
J gene: TRBJ1-4; V gene: TRBV5-4; clone size: few; D gene: TRBD1; CDR3 protein: CASSSPTTGGFDEKLFF; CDR3 DNA: TGTGCCAGCAGCTCACCCACTACAGGGGGGTTTGATGAAAAACTGTTTTTT
J gene: TRBJ2-2; V gene: TRBV3-1/TRBV3-2; clone size: .; D gene: .; CDR3 protein: CASSQDVGELFF; CDR3 DNA: TGTGCCAGCAGCCAAGATGTCGGGGAGCTGTTTTTT
J gene: TRBJ2-6; V gene: TRBV27; clone size: .; D gene: TRBD1; CDR3 protein: CASSPIRQGPGGANVLTF; CDR3 DNA: TGTGCCAGCAGTCCCATCCGACAGGGACCGGGGGGGGCCAACGTCCTGACTTTC
J gene: TRBJ2-1; V gene: TRBV5-1; clone size: .; D gene: .; CDR3 protein: CASTTWEYNEQFF; CDR3 DNA: TGCGCCAGCACGACTTGGGAGTACAATGAGCAGTTCTTC
J gene: TRBJ1-3; V gene: TRBV5-1; clone size: few; D gene: .; CDR3 protein: CASSLKVGGPGNTIYF; CDR3 DNA: TGCGCCAGCAGCTTGAAGGTCGGAGGGCCTGGAAACACCATATATTTT
J gene: TRBJ1-5; V gene: TRBV6-5; clone size: .; D gene: TRBD1; CDR3 protein: CATSGDRGIFQPQHF; CDR3 DNA: TGTGCCACGTCCGGGGACAGGGGTATTTTCCAGCCCCAGCATTTT
J gene: TRBJ1-3; V gene: TRBV18; clone size: few; D gene: .; CDR3 protein: CASSPTAQGSGNTIYF; CDR3 DNA: TGTGCCAGCTCACCAACGGCGCAAGGCTCAGGAAACACCATATATTTT
J gene: TRBJ1-6; V gene: TRBV15; clone size: few; D gene: .; CDR3 protein: CATSRDFSNSPLHF; CDR3 DNA: TGTGCCACCAGCAGAGATTTCAGCAATTCACCCCTCCACTTT
J gene: TRBJ1-2; V gene: TRBV24-1; clone size: few; D gene: TRBD1; CDR3 protein: CATSDLTGGRGYTF; CDR3 DNA: TGTGCCACCAGTGATTTAACAGGGGGCCGTGGCTACACCTTC
J gene: TRBJ1-3; V gene: TRBV6-2/TRBV6-3; clone size: .; D gene: .; CDR3 protein: CASSYRGTDWENTIYF; CDR3 DNA: TGTGCCAGCAGTTACCGAGGGACGGATTGGGAAAACACCATATATTTT